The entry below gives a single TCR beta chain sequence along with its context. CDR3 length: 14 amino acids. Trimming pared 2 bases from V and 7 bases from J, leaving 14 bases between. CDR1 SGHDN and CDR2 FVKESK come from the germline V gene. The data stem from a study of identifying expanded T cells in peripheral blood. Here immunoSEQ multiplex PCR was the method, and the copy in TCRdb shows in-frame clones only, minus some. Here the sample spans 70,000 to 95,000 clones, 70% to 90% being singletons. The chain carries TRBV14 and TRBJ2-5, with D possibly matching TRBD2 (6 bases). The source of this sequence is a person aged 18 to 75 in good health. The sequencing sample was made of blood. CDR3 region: CASSQRSGLRTQYF. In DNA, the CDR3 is TGTGCCAGCAGCCAACGTAGCGGCTTAAGGACCCAGTACTTC. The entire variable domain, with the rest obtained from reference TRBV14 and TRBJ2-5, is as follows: EAGVTQFPSHSVIEKGQTVTLRCDPISGHDNLYWYRRVMGKEIKFLLHFVKESKQDESGMPNNRFLAERTGGTYSTLKVQPAELEDSGVYFCASSQRSGLRTQYFGPGTRLLVL.